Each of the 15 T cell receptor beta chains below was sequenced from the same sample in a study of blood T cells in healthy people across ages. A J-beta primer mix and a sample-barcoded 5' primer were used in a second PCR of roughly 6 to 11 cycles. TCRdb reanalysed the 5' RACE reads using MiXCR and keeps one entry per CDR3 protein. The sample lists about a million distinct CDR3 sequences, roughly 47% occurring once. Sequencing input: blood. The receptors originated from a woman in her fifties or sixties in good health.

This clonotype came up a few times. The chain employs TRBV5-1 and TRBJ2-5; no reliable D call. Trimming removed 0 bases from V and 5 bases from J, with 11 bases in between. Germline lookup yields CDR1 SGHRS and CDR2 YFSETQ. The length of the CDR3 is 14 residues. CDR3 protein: CASSLGSRWETQYF. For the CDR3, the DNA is TGCGCCAGCAGCTTGGGATCCCGGTGGGAGACCCAGTACTTC.

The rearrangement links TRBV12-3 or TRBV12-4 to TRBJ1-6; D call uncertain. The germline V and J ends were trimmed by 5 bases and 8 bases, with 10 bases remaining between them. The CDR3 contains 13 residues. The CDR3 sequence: CASSQTRDSPLHF. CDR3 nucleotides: TGTGCCAGCAGTCAGACGCGGGATTCACCCCTCCACTTT.

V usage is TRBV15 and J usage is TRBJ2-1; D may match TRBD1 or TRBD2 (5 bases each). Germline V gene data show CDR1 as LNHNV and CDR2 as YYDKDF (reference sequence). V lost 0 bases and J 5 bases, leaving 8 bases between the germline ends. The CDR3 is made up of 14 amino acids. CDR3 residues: CATSRDSGHNEQFF. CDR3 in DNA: TGTGCCACCAGCAGAGATTCGGGACACAATGAGCAGTTCTTC.

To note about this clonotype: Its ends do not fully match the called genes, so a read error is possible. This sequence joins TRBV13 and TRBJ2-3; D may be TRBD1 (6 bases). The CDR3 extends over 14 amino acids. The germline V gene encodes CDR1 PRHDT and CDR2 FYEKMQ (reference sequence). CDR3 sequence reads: CASSLFRDTETQYF. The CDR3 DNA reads TGTGCCAGCAGCTTATTCAGGGACACAGAAACGCAGTATTTT. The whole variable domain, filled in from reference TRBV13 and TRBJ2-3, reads AAGVIQSPRHLIKEKRETATLKCYPIPRHDTVYWYQQGPGQDPQFLISFYEKMQSDKGSIPDRFSAQQFSDYHSELNMSSLELGDSALYFCASSLFRDTETQYFGPGTRLTVL.

CDR3 nucleotide sequence: TGTGCCAGCAGCTTAAATTCCTTAGAGCAGTACTTC. Translating gives CASSLNSLEQYF. This chain connects TRBV7-2 to TRBJ2-4; D uncertain. CDR3 length: 12 residues. V was cut by 2 bases and J by 13 bases, with 12 bases left in between. Germline assignment: CDR1 SGHTA and CDR2 FQGNSA.

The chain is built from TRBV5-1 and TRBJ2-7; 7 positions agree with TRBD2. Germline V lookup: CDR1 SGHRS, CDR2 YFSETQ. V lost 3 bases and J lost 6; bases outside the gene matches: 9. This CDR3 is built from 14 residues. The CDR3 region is CASSWGGEVGEQYF. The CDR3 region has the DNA TGCGCCAGCAGCTGGGGAGGGGAGGTCGGCGAGCAGTACTTC. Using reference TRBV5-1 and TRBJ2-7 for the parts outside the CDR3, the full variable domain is KAGVTQTPRYLIKTRGQQVTLSCSPISGHRSVSWYQQTPGQGLQFLFEYFSETQRNKGNFPGRFSGRQFSNSRSEMNVSTLELGDSALYLCASSWGGEVGEQYFGPGTRLTVT.

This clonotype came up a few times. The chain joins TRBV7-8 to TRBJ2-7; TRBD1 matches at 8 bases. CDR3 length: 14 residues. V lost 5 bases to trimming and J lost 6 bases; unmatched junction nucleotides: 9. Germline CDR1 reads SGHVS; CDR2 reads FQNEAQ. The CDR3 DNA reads TGTGCCAGCAGCCCTTGGACAGGGCTTGGCGAGCAGTACTTC. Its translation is CASSPWTGLGEQYF.

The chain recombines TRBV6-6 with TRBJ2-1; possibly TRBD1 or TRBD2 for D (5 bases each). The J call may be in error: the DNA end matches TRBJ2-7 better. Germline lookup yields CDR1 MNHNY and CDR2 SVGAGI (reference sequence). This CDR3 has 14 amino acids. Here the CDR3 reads CASHRSGRTIEQYF. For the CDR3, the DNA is TGTGCCTCTCACAGGAGTGGGAGAACTATTGAGCAGTACTTC.

CDR3 residues: CASSQDLGQIVNEQFF. DNA for the CDR3: TGTGCCAGCAGCCAAGATTTGGGACAAATCGTTAATGAGCAGTTCTTC. The chain links TRBV14 to TRBJ2-1; possibly TRBD1 for D (6 bases). The V end lost 0 bases, the J end lost 7 bases, and 16 bases lay between the germline ends. The CDR3 runs 16 residues. CDR1 is SGHDN and CDR2 is FVKESK in the germline V gene.

CDR3 sequence reads: CASRAPVGTGVSKAYEQFF. The CDR3 nucleotides read TGTGCCAGCAGAGCCCCGGTGGGCACGGGTGTCAGTAAGGCTTATGAGCAGTTCTTC. The gene calls are TRBV27 and TRBJ2-1, with unresolved D. Germline CDR1 is MNHEY and CDR2 is SMNVEV (reference sequence). The germline V and J ends were trimmed by 6 bases and 8 bases, with 32 bases remaining between them. The CDR3 runs 19 residues.

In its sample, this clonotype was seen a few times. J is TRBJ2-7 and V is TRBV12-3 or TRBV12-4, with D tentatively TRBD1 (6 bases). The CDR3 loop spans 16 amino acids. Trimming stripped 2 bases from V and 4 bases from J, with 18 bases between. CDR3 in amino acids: CASSLRSFIGGYEQYF. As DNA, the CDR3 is TGTGCCAGCAGTTTAAGGTCTTTTATAGGGGGTTACGAGCAGTACTTC.

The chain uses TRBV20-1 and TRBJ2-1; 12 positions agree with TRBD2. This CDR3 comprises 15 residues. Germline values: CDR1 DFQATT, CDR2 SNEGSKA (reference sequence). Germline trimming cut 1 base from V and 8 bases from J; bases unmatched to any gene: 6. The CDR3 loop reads CSARGRLAGDHEQFF. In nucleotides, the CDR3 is TGCAGTGCTAGAGGAAGACTAGCGGGAGACCATGAGCAGTTCTTC.

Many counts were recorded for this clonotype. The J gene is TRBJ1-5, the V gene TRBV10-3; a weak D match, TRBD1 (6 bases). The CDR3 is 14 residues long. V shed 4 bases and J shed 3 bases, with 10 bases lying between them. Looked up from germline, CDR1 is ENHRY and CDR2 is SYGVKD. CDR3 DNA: TGTGCCATCAGTGGCCGGGACAACAATCAGCCCCAGCATTTT. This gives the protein CAISGRDNNQPQHF.

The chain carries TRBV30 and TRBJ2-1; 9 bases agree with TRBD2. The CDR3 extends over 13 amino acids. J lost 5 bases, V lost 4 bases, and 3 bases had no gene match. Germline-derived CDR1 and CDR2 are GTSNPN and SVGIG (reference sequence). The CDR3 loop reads CAWNSGRNNEQFF. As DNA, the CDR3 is TGTGCCTGGAACAGCGGGAGGAACAATGAGCAGTTCTTC.

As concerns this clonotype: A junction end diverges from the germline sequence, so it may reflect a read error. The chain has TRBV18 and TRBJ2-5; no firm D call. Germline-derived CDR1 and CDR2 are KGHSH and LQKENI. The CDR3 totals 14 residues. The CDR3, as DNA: TGTGCCGGCTCACCAGGTCGGGCCCCAGAGACCCAGTACTTC. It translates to CAGSPGRAPETQYF.